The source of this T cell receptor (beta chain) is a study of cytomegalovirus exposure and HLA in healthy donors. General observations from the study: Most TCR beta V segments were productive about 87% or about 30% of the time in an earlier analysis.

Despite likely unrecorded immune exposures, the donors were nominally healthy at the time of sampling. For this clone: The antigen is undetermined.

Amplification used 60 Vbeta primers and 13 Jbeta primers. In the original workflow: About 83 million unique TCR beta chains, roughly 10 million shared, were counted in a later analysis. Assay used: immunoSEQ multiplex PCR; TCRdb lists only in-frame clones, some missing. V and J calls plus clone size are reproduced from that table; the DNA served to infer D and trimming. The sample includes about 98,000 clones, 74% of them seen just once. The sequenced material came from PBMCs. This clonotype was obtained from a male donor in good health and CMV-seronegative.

The DNA of the CDR3 is TGTGCCAGCAGCCTAGCTTATGAGCAGTACTTC. Translated, it gives CASSLAYEQYF. The rearrangement links TRBV14 to TRBJ2-7; D not resolved. This CDR3 region has 11 residues. Per the germline V gene, CDR1 is SGHDN and CDR2 is FVKESK. Trimming removed 4 bases at V and 7 bases at J, with 8 bases between.